One and the same sample provided the 19 T cell receptor beta chains below, sequenced in a study of T-cell reconstitution after alpha-beta-depleted transplantation in children. Molecular barcoding with unique molecular identifiers was used for the TCRbeta library. Via MiXCR, TCRdb re-called the PCR reads, giving one row per CDR3 protein. This table has under 450,000 distinct CDR3 sequences, roughly 16% appearing once. This material consisted of PBMCs, mostly from graft donor cells, taken 360 days after TCRalphabeta/CD19-depleted stem cell transplant. The source of these receptors is a boy younger than two who had a stem cell transplant for Wiskott-Aldrich syndrome, so the T cells may come from the graft donor.

The CDR3 protein is CAITPDIQETQYF. In nucleotides, the CDR3 is TGTGCCATCACCCCGGACATCCAAGAGACCCAGTACTTC. This chain connects TRBV10-3 to TRBJ2-5; weak D call: TRBD1 (5 bases). Germline loops: CDR1 ENHRY, CDR2 SYGVKD. V was pared by 7 bases and J by 1 base, with 10 bases between. This CDR3 has 13 residues.

There are a few counts of this clonotype. The chain employs TRBV5-1 and TRBJ2-7, with D maybe TRBD1 (6 bases). CDR1 is SGHRS, CDR2 YFSETQ, per germline. The CDR3 is made up of 13 amino acids. The germline V and J ends were trimmed by 7 bases and 5 bases, with 16 bases remaining between them. The CDR3 DNA reads as TGCGCCAGCCGGCCAGGGGCCAGCGACGAGCAGTACTTC. Translating it yields CASRPGASDEQYF.

This clonotype was detected only a few times. The gene calls are TRBV6-2 or TRBV6-3 and TRBJ2-7; D possibly corresponds to TRBD1 (5 bases). The germline CDR1 and CDR2 sequences are MNHEY and SVGEGT. V was trimmed by 0 bases and J by 3 bases, leaving 18 bases between them. This CDR3 is built from 17 residues. CDR3 nucleotides: TGTGCCAGCAGTTACTCGATAGGGCAGGGTCGGAACTACGAGCAGTACTTC. It specifies CASSYSIGQGRNYEQYF.

This clonotype has just a few counts. The chain joins TRBV9 to TRBJ2-3; no reliable D call. This CDR3 region has 14 residues. The V gene's germline CDR1 is SGDLS and CDR2 YYNGEE. Trimming removed 0 bases from V and 0 bases from J, with 5 bases in between. The CDR3: CASSVDVSTDTQYF. CDR3 nucleotides: TGTGCCAGCAGCGTAGATGTAAGCACAGATACGCAGTATTTT.

The rearrangement links TRBV25-1 to TRBJ1-1; no clear D gene. V lost 11 bases and J 1 base, leaving 5 bases between the germline ends. The germline V gene encodes CDR1 MGHDK and CDR2 SYGVNS. This CDR3 comprises 10 residues. The CDR3, as DNA: TGTGCCTCGGGGAACACTGAAGCTTTCTTT. Its protein product is CASGNTEAFF.

This chain's CDR3 is CASSLGGLAGGPVLGGEQFF. The CDR3 DNA sequence: TGTGCCAGCAGCTTAGGAGGGCTAGCGGGGGGGCCCGTCCTCGGCGGTGAGCAGTTCTTC. V gene TRBV11-2 combines with J gene TRBJ2-1; 12 nucleotides line up with TRBD2. CDR1 and CDR2 (germline): SGHAT, FQNNGV. The CDR3 sequence is 20 residues long. V shed 1 base and J 9 bases; nucleotides not matched to a gene: 19. Full variable domain (rest looked up from reference TRBV11-2 and TRBJ2-1): EAGVAQSPRYKIIEKRQSVAFWCNPISGHATLYWYQQILGQGPKLLIQFQNNGVVDDSQLPKDRFSAERLKGVDSTLKIQPAKLEDSAVYLCASSLGGLAGGPVLGGEQFFGPGTRLTVL.

There are many counts of this clonotype. V is TRBV6-5 and J is TRBJ2-3; the D call may be TRBD1 or TRBD2 (5 bases each). This CDR3 contains 13 residues. Deletions cut 4 bases from V and 3 bases from J, with 8 bases between. Germline loops: CDR1 MNHEY, CDR2 SVGAGI. Here the CDR3 reads CASSWGGTDTQYF. The CDR3 DNA reads TGTGCCAGCAGTTGGGGCGGGACAGATACGCAGTATTTT.

The chain couples TRBV6-5 to TRBJ1-4, with D maybe TRBD1 (6 bases). The CDR3 length is 15 residues. The ends were cut back, 0 bases at V and 4 bases at J, with 9 bases in the middle. Per the germline V gene, CDR1 is MNHEY and CDR2 is SVGAGI. The CDR3 region has the DNA TGTGCCAGCAGTTACTCGACAGGCCGTAATGAAAAACTGTTTTTT. Its translation is CASSYSTGRNEKLFF.

This clonotype was observed a handful of times. V and J are TRBV11-3 and TRBJ2-1; possible D gene TRBD2, 6 bases. The CDR3 is 15 residues long. Trimming took 4 bases from V and 4 from J, leaving 14 bases between them. Per the germline V gene, CDR1 is SGHNT and CDR2 is YENEEA. In nucleotides, the CDR3 is TGTGCCAGCAGCTCCCGTCGCGGAGGGTACAATGAGCAGTTCTTC. Translating it yields CASSSRRGGYNEQFF.

This clonotype was seen a single time. The V and J genes are TRBV27 and TRBJ1-1; 8 nucleotides align to TRBD1. The CDR3 spans 18 residues. Trimming cost V 2 bases and J 1 base; bases outside gene matches: 12. In germline, CDR1 is MNHEY, CDR2 SMNVEV (reference sequence). CDR3 coding DNA: TGTGCCAGCAGTTTACGTTCCGGGACAGGCAGGGGGAACACTGAAGCTTTCTTT. This sequence encodes CASSLRSGTGRGNTEAFF.

This clonotype was seen a few times. This rearrangement joins TRBV7-2 to TRBJ2-7; weak D call: TRBD1 (5 bases). Trimming cost V 6 bases and J 3 bases, with 12 bases left between them. The V gene's germline CDR1 is SGHTA and CDR2 FQGNSA. This CDR3 spans 13 amino acids. CDR3 DNA sequence: TGTGCCAGCAGGTACCACGACAGCTACGAGCAGTACTTC. It is translated as CASRYHDSYEQYF.

V and J are TRBV7-2 and TRBJ1-2; the D gene is possibly TRBD1 (5 bases). Germline-derived CDR1 and CDR2 are SGHTA and FQGNSA. Trimming left V 2 bases short and J 7 bases short, with 8 bases between. The CDR3 sequence is 12 residues long. CDR3 amino acids: CASSLSGAGYTF. The CDR3 region has the DNA TGTGCCAGCAGCTTAAGTGGGGCTGGCTACACCTTC.

Only a few counts were recorded for this clonotype. The V gene is TRBV12-3 or TRBV12-4, the J gene TRBJ2-3, with TRBD2 matching 7 bases. This CDR3 comprises 15 residues. V was clipped by 7 bases and J by 1 base; unmatched bases: 8. CDR3 sequence: CASNLGGRGTDTQYF. The CDR3 DNA reads TGTGCCAGCAACTTGGGGGGGAGGGGCACAGATACGCAGTATTTT.

This clonotype was found many times. The chain uses TRBV3-1 and TRBJ2-1, with 8 nucleotides matching TRBD2. The trim removed 4 bases at V and 10 bases at J, leaving 6 bases unmatched. The CDR3 extends over 13 amino acids. Germline CDR1 LGHDT, CDR2 YNNKEL (reference sequence). CDR3 loop: CASSLRLALEQFF. The CDR3 DNA follows: TGTGCCAGCAGCCTCCGACTAGCGCTCGAGCAGTTCTTC.

This clonotype was observed a few times. The rearrangement links TRBV7-2 to TRBJ2-6; 7 positions match TRBD1. The V segment lost 6 bases and the J segment 1 base; nucleotides outside the gene matches: 3. Germline assignment: CDR1 SGHTA and CDR2 FQGNSA. This CDR3 has 15 amino acids. CDR3 amino acids: CASRQTGSGANVLTF. The DNA for the CDR3 is TGTGCCAGCAGACAGACAGGGTCTGGGGCCAACGTCCTGACTTTC. Filled out from reference TRBV7-2 and TRBJ2-6, the complete variable domain reads GAGVSQSPSNKVTEKGKDVELRCDPISGHTALYWYRQSLGQGLEFLIYFQGNSAPDKSGLPSDRFSAERTGGSVSTLTIQRTQQEDSAVYLCASRQTGSGANVLTFGAGSRLTVL.

The rearrangement uses TRBV29-1 and TRBJ1-2, with D tentatively TRBD1 (6 bases). V was shortened by 8 bases and J by 9 bases, with 16 bases between the two germline ends. Germline CDR1 reads SQVTM; CDR2 reads ANQGSEA. There are 11 residues in the CDR3. CDR3 nucleotides: TGCAGCCTCCTCTCCAGGGGTAGCTACACCTTC. It translates to CSLLSRGSYTF.

The CDR3 DNA sequence: TGCGCCACCAAGACAGCGGGAGGCGGGGAGCTGTTTTTT. It translates to CATKTAGGGELFF. This rearrangement joins TRBV5-1 to TRBJ2-2, with 9 positions matching TRBD2. CDR3 length: 13 residues. Germline V gives CDR1 SGHRS, CDR2 YFSETQ. Unmatched junction bases numbered 7, after V lost 9 bases and J lost 7 bases.

V gene TRBV4-1 combines with J gene TRBJ2-7; D is perhaps TRBD1 (6 bases). The CDR3 spans 15 residues. The germline V and J ends were trimmed by 5 bases and 2 bases, with 16 bases remaining between them. Germline V CDR1 and CDR2: MGHRA, YSYEKL. The CDR3 DNA is TGCGCCAGCAGCGGAGCCGACAGGAGCCCCTACGAGCAGTACTTC. Translating it yields CASSGADRSPYEQYF.

Many counts were recorded for this clonotype. V usage is TRBV12-3 or TRBV12-4 and J usage is TRBJ2-1; 7 bases line up with TRBD2. The junction had 4 bases not matched to a gene; V was cut back by 3 bases and J by 5 bases. The CDR3 length is 14 residues. CDR3: CASSFGLADNEQFF. In DNA form, the CDR3 reads TGTGCCAGCAGTTTCGGGCTAGCGGACAATGAGCAGTTCTTC.